The 6 T cell receptor beta chains below come from one sample, sequenced in a study of CD8 T cells in ankylosing spondylitis. TCRdb used MiXCR to reprocess the 5' RACE reads, holding one entry per CDR3 protein. The sample lists under 250,000 distinct CDR3 sequences, approximately 8% occurring once. The specimen sequenced was blood, either unsorted or a sorted T cell fraction (not recorded which). Every receptor here comes from a female donor with ankylosing spondylitis or in good health (not recorded which).

This clonotype was observed at least ten times. The rearrangement uses TRBV20-1 and TRBJ2-2; D may correspond to TRBD1 or TRBD2 (5 bases each). In germline, CDR1 is DFQATT, CDR2 SNEGSKA (reference sequence). The CDR3 has 14 amino acids. V was shortened by 4 bases and J by 4 bases, with 13 bases between the two germline ends. The CDR3 is CSATIGGGTGELFF. In nucleotides, the CDR3 is TGCAGTGCTACTATCGGTGGGGGCACCGGGGAGCTGTTTTTT.

The V call is TRBV18, the J call TRBJ2-5; the D is unclear. Germline assignment: CDR1 KGHSH and CDR2 LQKENI. The CDR3 is made up of 13 amino acids. V was pared by 4 bases and J by 5 bases, with 11 bases between. The DNA for the CDR3 is TGTGCCAGCTCACAACTTCCCACGGAGACCCAGTACTTC. It is translated as CASSQLPTETQYF.

This clonotype was seen many times. The chain recombines TRBV6-5 with TRBJ1-2; 9 positions match TRBD1. The CDR3 extends over 13 amino acids. Germline V CDR1 and CDR2: MNHEY, SVGAGI. J was trimmed by 9 bases and V by 7 bases; bases with no gene match: 9. CDR3 bases: TGTGCCAGCAAGCCACAGGGGGCTAGTCGCTACACCTTC. Its translation: CASKPQGASRYTF.

This clonotype has a count of ten or more. This chain connects TRBV7-9 to TRBJ2-7, with 7 bases matching TRBD2. The germline CDR1 and CDR2 sequences are SEHNR and FQNEAQ (reference sequence). The CDR3 covers 14 residues. V shed 2 bases, J shed 7 bases, and the junction held 8 bases outside the gene matches. The CDR3, as DNA: TGTGCCAGCAGCTTATCCAGCGGGAAGGGGGAGCAGTACTTC. It yields the protein CASSLSSGKGEQYF.

This clonotype was found many times. The chain joins TRBV29-1 to TRBJ1-1; D uncertain. The length of the CDR3 is 11 residues. With 3 bases removed from V and 8 bases from J, the gap between germline ends came to 10 bases. Germline V gives CDR1 SQVTM, CDR2 ANQGSEA. The CDR3: CSVEGATEAFF. In nucleotides, the CDR3 is TGCAGCGTTGAGGGAGCTACAGAAGCTTTCTTT.

Ten or more counts support this clonotype. The chain recombines TRBV20-1 with TRBJ2-3, with 7 bases fitting TRBD2. The germline V gene has CDR1 DFQATT and CDR2 SNEGSKA (reference sequence). This CDR3 comprises 13 residues. The V segment lost 5 bases and the J segment 2 bases; nucleotides outside the gene matches: 4. In DNA, the CDR3 is TGCAGTGCTGAGCGGGATTACACAGATACGCAGTATTTT. This sequence encodes CSAERDYTDTQYF.